The rows below give T cell receptor beta chains drawn from one sample of a study of cytomegalovirus exposure and HLA in healthy donors. Sequenced by immunoSEQ multiplex PCR; TCRdb stores in-frame clones only, minus some. The sample includes 95,000 to 150,000 clones, over 60% of them seen just once. Sequencing was performed on PBMCs. The receptors shown here come from a woman in her forties in good health and CMV-seropositive. CDR3s include the opening cysteine and the closing phenylalanine or tryptophan. The D gene is left open where the match is weak. The size entry is marked missing in some rows and otherwise reads once, few, many or a size class.

>TRBJ1-5|TRBV5-8|TRBD1|NA
TGTGCCAGCAGCACCACCGGGACAGGGCGTCAGCCCCAGCATTTT
CASSTTGTGRQPQHF
>TRBJ2-7|TRBV10-1|NA|few
TGCGCCAGCAGTCGGGACATGAGCTCCTACGAGCAGTACTTC
CASSRDMSSYEQYF
>TRBJ2-2|TRBV5-1|NA|NA
TGCGCCAGCAGCTTGGTGTTCGACACCGGGGAGCTGTTTTTT
CASSLVFDTGELFF
>TRBJ1-2|TRBV6-1|TRBD1|NA
TGTGCCAGCAGTGAAATAGGGACAGGGAACTATGGCTACACCTTC
CASSEIGTGNYGYTF
>TRBJ1-1|TRBV6-5|TRBD1|NA
TGTGCCAGCAGACAGGGGGTTGAAGCTTTCTTT
CASRQGVEAFF
>TRBJ1-2|TRBV5-6|NA|NA
TGTGCCAGCAGCTTGGTTCCGGGGAATGGCTACACCTTC
CASSLVPGNGYTF
>TRBJ1-2|TRBV2|NA|NA
TGTGCCAGCAGGGCATATGCGGGGACCTATGGCTACACCTTC
CASRAYAGTYGYTF
>TRBJ1-1|TRBV19|NA|NA
TGTGCCAGTAGTACTACAGGGTTGAACACTGAAGCTTTCTTT
CASSTTGLNTEAFF
>TRBJ2-2|TRBV19|TRBD1|NA
TGTGCCAGTAGTCGGGACAGGGAAGGGACCGGGGAGCTGTTTTTT
CASSRDREGTGELFF
>TRBJ2-7|TRBV10-2|NA|few
TGCGCCAGCAGTGAGTCACGGCTAGTAGGCGAGCAGTACTTC
CASSESRLVGEQYF
>TRBJ1-3|TRBV28|NA|NA
TGTGCCAGCAGTTTAACCAGGAGGAACACCATATATTTT
CASSLTRRNTIYF
>TRBJ2-7|TRBV7-9|NA|NA
TGTGCCAGCAGCTTCCAGGCTTCCTACGAGCAGTACTTC
CASSFQASYEQYF
>TRBJ2-3|TRBV7-2|TRBD1|few
TGTGCCAGCAGCTACAGGGGGCGCACAGATACGCAGTATTTT
CASSYRGRTDTQYF
>TRBJ2-1|TRBV2|NA|NA
TGTGCCAGCAGTGAAGGTCTCCTAGAAGTAAATGAGCAGTTCTTC
CASSEGLLEVNEQFF
>TRBJ1-2|TRBV6-5|TRBD1|NA
TGTGCCAGCAGACCAGACAGGGCCCAAGGCTACCCCTTC
CASRPDRAQGYPF
>TRBJ2-5|TRBV7-3|NA|NA
TGTGCCAGCAGCTTAAGTCACTACCCGGGGGAGACCCAGTACTTC
CASSLSHYPGETQYF